This T cell receptor (beta chain) is from a study of T cell responses to AZD1222 COVID-19 vaccine (dated by TCRdb to 2020 to 2023). Broadly, across the study: AZD1222 recipients whose second dose came at about 4 weeks and those whose second dose came at about 12 weeks were combined into one group, since spike-specific TCR depth and breadth did not differ between the two schedules. A total of 230 to 250 trial participants underwent TCR sequencing, of whom some 210 received two doses of AZD1222 and about 26 received two doses of the MenACWY control vaccine. Trial participants were enrolled by age into 18-55, 56-69 and 70-plus year subgroups, with approximately 150, 28 and 58 TCR-sequenced participants respectively. Overall study results and their limits: Participants were mostly white British and included more females than males, and it was suggested by the authors that clonal diversity may have been underestimated. Because no samples from the day 14 peak response were available, repertoires could be characterized only after the peak T cell response. In the small 56-69-year group, the increase in depth fell short of significance, most likely because of low power. Reportedly, close to half of the unique spike-specific TCRs recognized epitopes lying outside the regions that are mutated in the B.1.351 and B.1.1.7 variants. Conclusions about previously exposed vaccinees were limited because only a handful of AZD1222 recipients were SARS-CoV-2 seropositive at baseline. After two AZD1222 doses, both the breadth and the depth of spike-specific TCRs were significantly higher than at day 0 and than in MenACWY recipients. Vaccine-associated CD4 TCRs spanned the whole spike protein, with dominant responses in regions 160-218 and 743-854.

The label giving this sample's time point can be read as: baseline before first vaccination. The vaccinee samples were drawn from two UK trials, COV001 and COV002, one of which was a single-blind randomized controlled phase 2/3 trial testing AZD1222 (ChAdOx1 nCoV-19) in healthy adults. For TCRbeta chain sequencing, PBMC samples were collected from trial participants at day 0 and at day 28 after the second dose. V lost 6 bases and J lost 3 bases, and the count of bases not matched to a germline gene is 1. Per the germline V gene, SNHLY is the CDR1 and FYNNEI is the CDR2. The CDR3 contains 12 residues, cysteine and phenylalanine counted. The only DNA kept is the CDR3, 36 bases in frame from the first base. The CDR3 regions of human TCRbeta chains were subjected to immunosequencing. In the source study's methods: Repertoire TCRs were checked for matches against a reference library of SARS-CoV-2-specific TCRs that had been generated using the MIRA antigen-specificity platform. Breadth meant the fraction of unique TCRs that were SARS-CoV-2-associated, whereas depth meant the fraction of total T cells that were SARS-CoV-2-associated. Using the MIRA data, each spike-specific TCR was assigned both to the spike region to which the TCR was reactive and to a CD4 or CD8 class. Log10-transformed breadth and depth values were compared by one-way ANOVA with Sidak's multiple comparisons tests. In its TCRdb copy, this immuneACCESS table keeps in-frame sequences only and misses some clones. Where compared with another copy, unresolved V genes explain less than half of these, and the others have no known cause. That table gives V, J and clone size, and the DNA gave D and trimming. The sample table holds some 180,000 clones, of which 85% to 95% were seen once. The ten largest clones take up 1% to 1.5% of the sample.

To note about this clone: What antigen it recognizes has not been identified. Nothing much larger sits one base from this clone, and base qualities are not available.

The TCR originated in an adult in good health. Sequencing was performed on peripheral blood, taken on day 0 of AZD1222 vaccination. The chain couples TRBV2 to TRBJ1-2; 7 bases in the middle match TRBD1. CDR3 protein: CASRDRHYGYTF. The base sequence is TGTGCCAGCAGGGACAGGCACTATGGCTACACCTTC.